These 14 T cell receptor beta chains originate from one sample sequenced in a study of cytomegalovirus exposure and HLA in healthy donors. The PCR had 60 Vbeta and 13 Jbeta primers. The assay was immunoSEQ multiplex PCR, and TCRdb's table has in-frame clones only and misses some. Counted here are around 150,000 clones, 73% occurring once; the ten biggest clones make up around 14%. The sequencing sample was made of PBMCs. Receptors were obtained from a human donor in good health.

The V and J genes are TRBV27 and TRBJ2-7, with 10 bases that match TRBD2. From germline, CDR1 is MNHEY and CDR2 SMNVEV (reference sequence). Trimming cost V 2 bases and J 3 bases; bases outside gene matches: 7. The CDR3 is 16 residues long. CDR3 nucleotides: TGTGCCAGCAGTTTAAGGGCCCCTAGCGGGAGCTACGAGCAGTACTTC. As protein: CASSLRAPSGSYEQYF.

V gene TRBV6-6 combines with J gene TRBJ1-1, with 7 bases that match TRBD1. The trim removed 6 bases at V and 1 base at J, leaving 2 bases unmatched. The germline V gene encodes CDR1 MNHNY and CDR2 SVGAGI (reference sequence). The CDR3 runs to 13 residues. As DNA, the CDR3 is TGTGCCAGCAGACGACAGGGGAACACTGAAGCTTTCTTT. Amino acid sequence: CASRRQGNTEAFF.

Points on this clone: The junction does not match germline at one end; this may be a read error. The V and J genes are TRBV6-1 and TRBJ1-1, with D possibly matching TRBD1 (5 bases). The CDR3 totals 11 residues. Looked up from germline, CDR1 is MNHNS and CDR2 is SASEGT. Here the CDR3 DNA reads TGTGCCAGCAGTCGGACATATGAGCCACTTTTT. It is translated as CASSRTYEPLF.

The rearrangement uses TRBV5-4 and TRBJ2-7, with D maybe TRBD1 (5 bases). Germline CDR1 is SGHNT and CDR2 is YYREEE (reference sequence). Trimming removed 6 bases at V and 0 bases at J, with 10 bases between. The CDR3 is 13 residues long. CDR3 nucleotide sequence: TGTGCCAGCACCATGGACATCTCCTACGAGCAGTACTTC. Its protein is CASTMDISYEQYF. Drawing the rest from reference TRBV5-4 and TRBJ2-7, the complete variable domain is ETGVTQSPTHLIKTRGQQVTLRCSSQSGHNTVSWYQQALGQGPQFIFQYYREEENGRGNFPPRFSGLQFPNYSSELNVNALELDDSALYLCASTMDISYEQYFGPGTRLTVT.

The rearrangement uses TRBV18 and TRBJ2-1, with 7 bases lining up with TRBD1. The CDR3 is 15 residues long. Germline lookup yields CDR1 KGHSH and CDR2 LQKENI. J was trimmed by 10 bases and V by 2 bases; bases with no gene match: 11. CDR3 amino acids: CASSPGETTQGEQFF. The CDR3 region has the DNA TGTGCCAGCTCACCAGGGGAGACCACACAGGGGGAGCAGTTCTTC.

CDR3 bases: TGTGCCAGCAGTGCTTCGACACCTAATCAGCCCCAGCATTTT. It encodes CASSASTPNQPQHF. The V gene is TRBV6-4, the J gene TRBJ1-5; D is uncertain. The ends were cut back, 4 bases at V and 4 bases at J, with 11 bases in the middle. Germline V gene data show CDR1 as MRHNA and CDR2 as SNTAGT. CDR3 size: 14 residues.

CDR3 DNA: TGTGCCAGCTCACCAGGAAGGGGCTCCTACGAGCAGTACTTC. It yields the protein CASSPGRGSYEQYF. This chain joins TRBV18 and TRBJ2-7; tentatively, D is TRBD1 (5 bases). Looked up from germline, CDR1 is KGHSH and CDR2 is LQKENI. The CDR3 sequence is 14 residues long. Trimming took off 2 bases at V and 0 bases at J, with 8 bases between the two ends.

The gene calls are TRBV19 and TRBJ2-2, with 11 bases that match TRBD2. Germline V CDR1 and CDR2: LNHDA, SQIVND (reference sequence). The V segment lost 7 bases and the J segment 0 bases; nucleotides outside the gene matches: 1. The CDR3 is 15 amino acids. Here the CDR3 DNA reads TGTGCCAGTAAACTAGCGGGGGCGAACACCGGGGAGCTGTTTTTT. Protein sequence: CASKLAGANTGELFF.

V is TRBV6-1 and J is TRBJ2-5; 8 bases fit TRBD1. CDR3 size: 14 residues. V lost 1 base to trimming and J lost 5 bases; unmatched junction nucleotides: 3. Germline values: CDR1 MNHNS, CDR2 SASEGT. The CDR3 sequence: CASSEGTGYETQYF. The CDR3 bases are TGTGCCAGCAGTGAAGGGACAGGGTATGAGACCCAGTACTTC.

The CDR3 DNA reads as TGTGCCAGCAGCCTGGCTACAGGGAGAGCTTTCTTT. It specifies CASSLATGRAFF. J is TRBJ1-1 and V is TRBV5-6, with D possibly matching TRBD1 (6 bases). Trimming pared 4 bases from V and 10 bases from J, leaving 14 bases between. From germline, CDR1 is SGHDT and CDR2 YYEEEE. CDR3 length equals 12 residues.

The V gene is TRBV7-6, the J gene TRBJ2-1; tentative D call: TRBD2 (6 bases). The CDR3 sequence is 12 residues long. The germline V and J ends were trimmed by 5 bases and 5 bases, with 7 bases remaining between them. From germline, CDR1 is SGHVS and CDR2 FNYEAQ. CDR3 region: CASSGGDNEQFF. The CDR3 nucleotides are TGTGCCAGCAGCGGAGGGGACAATGAGCAGTTCTTC.

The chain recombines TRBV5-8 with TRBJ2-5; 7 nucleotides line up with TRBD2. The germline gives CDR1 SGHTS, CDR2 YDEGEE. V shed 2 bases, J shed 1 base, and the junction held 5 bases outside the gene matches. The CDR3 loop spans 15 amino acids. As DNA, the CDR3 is TGTGCCAGCAGCTTAACGGGGGGATTCCAAGAGACCCAGTACTTC. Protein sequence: CASSLTGGFQETQYF.

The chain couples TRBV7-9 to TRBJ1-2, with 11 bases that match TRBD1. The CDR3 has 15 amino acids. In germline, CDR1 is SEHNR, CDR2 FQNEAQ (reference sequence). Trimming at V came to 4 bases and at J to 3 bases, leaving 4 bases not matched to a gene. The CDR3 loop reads CASSSGQGGHYGYTF. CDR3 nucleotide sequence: TGTGCCAGCAGCTCGGGACAGGGGGGACACTATGGCTACACCTTC.

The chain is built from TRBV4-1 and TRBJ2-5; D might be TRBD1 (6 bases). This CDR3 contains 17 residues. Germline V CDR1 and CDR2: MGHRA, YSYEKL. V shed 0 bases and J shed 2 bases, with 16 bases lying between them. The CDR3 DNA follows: TGCGCCAGCAGCCAAGATAACCCCAGGGGCGGACAAGAGACCCAGTACTTC. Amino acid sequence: CASSQDNPRGGQETQYF.